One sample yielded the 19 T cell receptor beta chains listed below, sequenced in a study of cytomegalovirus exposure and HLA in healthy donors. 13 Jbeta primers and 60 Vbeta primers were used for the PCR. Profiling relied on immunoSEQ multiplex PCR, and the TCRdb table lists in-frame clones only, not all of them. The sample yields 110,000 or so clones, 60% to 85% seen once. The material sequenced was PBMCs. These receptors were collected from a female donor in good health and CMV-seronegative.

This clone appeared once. CDR3 DNA: TGTGCCAGCAGTATAAAGACAGGGTTATCCTACGAGCAGTACTTC. This codes for CASSIKTGLSYEQYF. This chain joins TRBV27 and TRBJ2-7; 7 bases map to TRBD1. CDR3 length: 15 amino acids. V lost 5 bases to trimming and J lost 1 base; unmatched junction nucleotides: 8. CDR1 MNHEY and CDR2 SMNVEV come from the germline V gene (reference sequence).

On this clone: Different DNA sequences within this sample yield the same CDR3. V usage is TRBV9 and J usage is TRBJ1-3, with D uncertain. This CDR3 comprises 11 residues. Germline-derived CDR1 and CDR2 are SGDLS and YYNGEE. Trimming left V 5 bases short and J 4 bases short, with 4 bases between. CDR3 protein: CASRRGNTIYF. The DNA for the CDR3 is TGTGCCAGCAGGAGGGGAAACACCATATATTTT.

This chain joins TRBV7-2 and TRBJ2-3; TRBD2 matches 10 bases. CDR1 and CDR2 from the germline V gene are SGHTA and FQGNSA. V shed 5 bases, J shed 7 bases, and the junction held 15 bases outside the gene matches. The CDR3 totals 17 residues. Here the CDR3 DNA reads TGTGCCAGCAGCCCCCATTCGGCTAGCGGGGGACTATATACGCAGTATTTT. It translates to CASSPHSASGGLYTQYF.

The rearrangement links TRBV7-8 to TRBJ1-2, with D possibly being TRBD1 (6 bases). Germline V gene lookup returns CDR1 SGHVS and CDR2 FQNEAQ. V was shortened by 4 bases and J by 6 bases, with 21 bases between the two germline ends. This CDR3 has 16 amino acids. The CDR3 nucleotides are TGTGCCAGCAGCTCGTCGGGAGGGGGGTCTCGGGATGGCTACACCTTC. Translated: CASSSSGGGSRDGYTF.

The CDR3 DNA reads as TGCAGCGTGGACCGGGACAGGGATGGACCCATATATTTT. Protein: CSVDRDRDGPIYF. The chain couples TRBV29-1 to TRBJ1-3; 9 bases match TRBD1. Germline CDR1 SQVTM, CDR2 ANQGSEA. Trimming at V came to 6 bases and at J to 11 bases, leaving 11 bases not matched to a gene. The CDR3 spans 13 residues.

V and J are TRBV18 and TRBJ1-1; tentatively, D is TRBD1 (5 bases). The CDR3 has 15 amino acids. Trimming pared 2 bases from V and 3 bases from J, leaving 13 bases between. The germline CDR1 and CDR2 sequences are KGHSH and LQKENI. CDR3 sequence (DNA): TGTGCCAGCTCACCAGATCGGGGGAGGGACACTGAAGCTTTCTTT. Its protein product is CASSPDRGRDTEAFF.

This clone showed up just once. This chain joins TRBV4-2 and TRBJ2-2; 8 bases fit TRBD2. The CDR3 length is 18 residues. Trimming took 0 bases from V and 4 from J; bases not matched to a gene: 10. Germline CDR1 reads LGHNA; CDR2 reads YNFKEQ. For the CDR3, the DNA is TGTGCCAGCAGCCAAGAACCGGGACTAGAGCTTCTCACCGGGGAGCTGTTTTTT. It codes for CASSQEPGLELLTGELFF.

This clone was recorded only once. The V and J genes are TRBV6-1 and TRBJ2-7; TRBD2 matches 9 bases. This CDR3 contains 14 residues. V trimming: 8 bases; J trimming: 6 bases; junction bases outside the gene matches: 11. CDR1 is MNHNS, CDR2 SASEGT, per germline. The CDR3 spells CASVAGGIAREQYF. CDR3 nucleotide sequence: TGTGCCAGCGTGGCGGGGGGGATCGCTCGCGAGCAGTACTTC.

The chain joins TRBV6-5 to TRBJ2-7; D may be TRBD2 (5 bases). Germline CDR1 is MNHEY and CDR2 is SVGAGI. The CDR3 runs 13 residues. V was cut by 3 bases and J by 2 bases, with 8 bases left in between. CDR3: CASSYGLTYEQYF. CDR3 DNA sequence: TGTGCCAGCAGTTATGGACTTACCTACGAGCAGTACTTC.

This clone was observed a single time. The CDR3 region is CASSSGNGVSYEQYF. The CDR3 DNA reads as TGTGCCAGCAGTTCCGGGAATGGGGTATCCTACGAGCAGTACTTC. V gene TRBV6-5 combines with J gene TRBJ2-7; a possible D gene is TRBD2 (5 bases). This CDR3 spans 15 amino acids. The ends were cut back, 4 bases at V and 1 base at J, with 14 bases in the middle. Germline V lookup: CDR1 MNHEY, CDR2 SVGAGI.

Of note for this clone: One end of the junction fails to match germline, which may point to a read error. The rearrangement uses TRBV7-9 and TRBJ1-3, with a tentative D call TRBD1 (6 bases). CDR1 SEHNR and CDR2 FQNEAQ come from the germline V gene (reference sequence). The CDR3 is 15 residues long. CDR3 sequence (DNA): TGTTCCAGCAGGCCAGGGGATGTCTCTGGAAACACCATATATTTT. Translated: CSSRPGDVSGNTIYF.

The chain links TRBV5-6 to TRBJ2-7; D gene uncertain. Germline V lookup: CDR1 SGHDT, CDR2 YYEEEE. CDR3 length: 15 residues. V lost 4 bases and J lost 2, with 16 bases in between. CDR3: CASSQDVERTYEQYF. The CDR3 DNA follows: TGTGCCAGCAGCCAAGATGTAGAGAGAACCTACGAGCAGTACTTC. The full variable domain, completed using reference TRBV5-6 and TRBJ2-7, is DAGVTQSPTHLIKTRGQQVTLRCSPKSGHDTVSWYQQALGQGPQFIFQYYEEEERQRGNFPDRFSGHQFPNYSSELNVNALLLGDSALYLCASSQDVERTYEQYFGPGTRLTVT.

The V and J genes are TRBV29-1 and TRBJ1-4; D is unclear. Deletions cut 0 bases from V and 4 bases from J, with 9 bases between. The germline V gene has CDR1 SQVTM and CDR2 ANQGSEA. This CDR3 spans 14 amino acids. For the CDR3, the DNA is TGCAGCGTTGAAGATCTCGGGAGTAATGAAAAACTGTTTTTT. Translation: CSVEDLGSNEKLFF.

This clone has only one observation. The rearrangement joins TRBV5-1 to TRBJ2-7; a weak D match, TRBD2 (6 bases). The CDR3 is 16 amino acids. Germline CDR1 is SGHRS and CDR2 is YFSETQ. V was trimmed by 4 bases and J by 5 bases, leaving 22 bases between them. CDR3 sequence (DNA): TGCGCCAGCAGCCAGCAAGCCGGGACGGGACTCAACGAGCAGTACTTC. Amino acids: CASSQQAGTGLNEQYF.

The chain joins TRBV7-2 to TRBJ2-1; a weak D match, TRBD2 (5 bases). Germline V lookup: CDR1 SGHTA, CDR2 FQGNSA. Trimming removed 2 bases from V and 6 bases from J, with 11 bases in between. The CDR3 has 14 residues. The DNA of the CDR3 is TGTGCCAGCAGCTTATTAGTCCGGGGCAATGAGCAGTTCTTC. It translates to CASSLLVRGNEQFF.

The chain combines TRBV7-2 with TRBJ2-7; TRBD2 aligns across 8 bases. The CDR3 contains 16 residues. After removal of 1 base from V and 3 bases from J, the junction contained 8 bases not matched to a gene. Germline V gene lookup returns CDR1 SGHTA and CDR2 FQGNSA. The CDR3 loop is CASSLERLAPDYEQYF. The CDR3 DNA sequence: TGTGCCAGCAGCTTAGAGCGACTAGCGCCAGACTACGAGCAGTACTTC. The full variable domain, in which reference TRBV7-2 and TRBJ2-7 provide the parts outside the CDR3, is GAGVSQSPSNKVTEKGKDVELRCDPISGHTALYWYRQSLGQGLEFLIYFQGNSAPDKSGLPSDRFSAERTGGSVSTLTIQRTQQEDSAVYLCASSLERLAPDYEQYFGPGTRLTVT.

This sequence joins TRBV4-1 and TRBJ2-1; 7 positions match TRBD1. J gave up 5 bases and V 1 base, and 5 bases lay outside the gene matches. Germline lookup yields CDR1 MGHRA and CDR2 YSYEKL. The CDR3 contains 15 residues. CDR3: CASSQAGTVNNEQFF. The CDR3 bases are TGCGCCAGCAGCCAAGCAGGGACAGTCAACAATGAGCAGTTCTTC.

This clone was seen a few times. This chain's CDR3 is CASSLEGAFTDTQYF. The CDR3 DNA sequence: TGCGCCAGCAGCTTGGAGGGGGCCTTCACAGATACGCAGTATTTT. V gene TRBV5-1 combines with J gene TRBJ2-3; 7 bases fit TRBD1. Germline trimming cut 0 bases from V and 2 bases from J; bases unmatched to any gene: 3. Per germline, CDR1 SGHRS and CDR2 YFSETQ. This CDR3 has 15 amino acids.

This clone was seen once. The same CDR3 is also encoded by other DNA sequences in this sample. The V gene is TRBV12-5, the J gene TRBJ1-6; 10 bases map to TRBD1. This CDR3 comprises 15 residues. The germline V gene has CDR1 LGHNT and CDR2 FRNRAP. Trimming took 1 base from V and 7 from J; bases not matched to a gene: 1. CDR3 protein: CASGLGQGANSPLHF. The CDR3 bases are TGTGCTAGTGGTTTGGGACAGGGGGCAAATTCACCCCTCCACTTT. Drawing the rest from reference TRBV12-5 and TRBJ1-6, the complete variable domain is DARVTQTPRHKVTEMGQEVTMRCQPILGHNTVFWYRQTMMQGLELLAYFRNRAPLDDSGMPKDRFSAEMPDATLATLKIQPSEPRDSAVYFCASGLGQGANSPLHFGNGTRLTVT.